The subject of this entry is one TCR beta chain. The source of the sample is a study of blood T cell repertoires in COVID-19. The V end was cut by 8 bases, the J end by 2 bases, with 15 bases between. The CDR3 has 14 residues. Germline CDR1 and CDR2: SEHNR and FQNEAQ (reference sequence). Using immunoSEQ multiplex PCR, the repertoire was profiled, and TCRdb retains in-frame clones only, with some absent. The data show around 25,000 clones, 90% seen once. V and J are TRBV7-9 and TRBJ1-2; a possible D gene is TRBD1 (6 bases). This receptor was obtained from a man between 65 and 85 years old with acute or convalescent COVID-19. The sequenced sample was peripheral blood. CDR3 amino acids: CASGRTGTNYGYTF. For the CDR3, the DNA is TGTGCCAGCGGGCGAACAGGGACCAACTATGGCTACACCTTC.